The 8 T cell receptor beta chains below come from one sample, sequenced in a study of blood T cells in healthy people across ages. Combining a sample-barcoded 5' primer with a J-beta primer mix, a second PCR ran for about 7 to 11 cycles. Each CDR3 protein gets one entry after TCRdb re-called the 5' RACE reads with MiXCR. The sample has about 830,000 distinct CDR3 sequences, roughly 64% seen once; the top ten hold about 20%. Material: blood. Receptor source: a man aged 25-45 years in good health.

This clonotype has a handful of counts. This chain links TRBV3-1 with TRBJ1-1, with 7 bases fitting TRBD1. Germline CDR1 reads LGHDT; CDR2 reads YNNKEL (reference sequence). This CDR3 region has 13 residues. Trimming cost V 4 bases and J 9 bases; bases outside gene matches: 8. The CDR3 sequence is CASSRRQGRKAFF. The CDR3 DNA reads TGTGCCAGCAGCCGCCGACAGGGAAGGAAAGCTTTCTTT.

J is TRBJ1-4 and V is TRBV5-1, with TRBD1 as a possible D gene (6 bases). The CDR3 covers 16 residues. Germline loops: CDR1 SGHRS, CDR2 YFSETQ. The ends were cut back, 3 bases at V and 5 bases at J, with 17 bases in the middle. This chain's CDR3 is CASSWMNTDRNEKLFF. For the CDR3, the DNA is TGCGCCAGCAGCTGGATGAATACGGACAGAAATGAAAAACTGTTTTTT. Full variable domain (remainder filled in from reference TRBV5-1 and TRBJ1-4): KAGVTQTPRYLIKTRGQQVTLSCSPISGHRSVSWYQQTPGQGLQFLFEYFSETQRNKGNFPGRFSGRQFSNSRSEMNVSTLELGDSALYLCASSWMNTDRNEKLFFGSGTQLSVL.

The rearrangement links TRBV4-2 to TRBJ1-5; D gene ambiguous. CDR3 length: 15 residues. V lost 0 bases to trimming and J lost 4 bases, with 10 bases between them. The germline CDR1 and CDR2 sequences are LGHNA and YNFKEQ. CDR3 in amino acids: CASSQDVRSNQPQHF. In DNA form, the CDR3 reads TGTGCCAGCAGCCAAGATGTTCGGTCTAATCAGCCCCAGCATTTT.

The V and J genes are TRBV15 and TRBJ2-1; either TRBD1 or TRBD2 may fit D (6 bases each). Germline V gives CDR1 LNHNV, CDR2 YYDKDF (reference sequence). Trimming stripped 6 bases from V and 6 bases from J, with 18 bases between. The CDR3 has 15 residues. DNA for the CDR3: TGTGCCACCAGTGGGGGGCTTTTTATGGGCAATGAGCAGTTCTTC. As protein: CATSGGLFMGNEQFF.

This rearrangement joins TRBV6-5 to TRBJ2-4; D remains ambiguous. The better agreement between TRBJ2-7 and the DNA end casts doubt on the J call. This CDR3 spans 13 amino acids. CDR1 is MNHEY and CDR2 is SVGAGI in the germline V gene. The CDR3 protein is CASSPLSVYEQYF. The CDR3 bases are TGTGCCAGCAGTCCCCTGAGCGTGTACGAGCAGTACTTC.

This clonotype has only a few counts. This rearrangement joins TRBV20-1 to TRBJ1-2; 12 bases agree with TRBD1. The CDR3 is 14 residues long. Germline V gives CDR1 DFQATT, CDR2 SNEGSKA (reference sequence). J was trimmed by 6 bases and V by 6 bases; bases with no gene match: 8. CDR3 in amino acids: CSAEGQGAQNGYTF. The DNA of the CDR3 is TGCAGTGCCGAGGGACAGGGGGCGCAGAATGGCTACACCTTC.

The genes are TRBV6-2 or TRBV6-3 and TRBJ2-1, with 8 bases matching TRBD2. CDR1 and CDR2 (germline): MNHEY, SVGEGT. CDR3 length: 15 amino acids. J lost 8 bases, V lost 8 bases, and 14 bases had no gene match. CDR3 loop: CASVSGGSPGHEQFF. For the CDR3, the DNA is TGTGCCAGCGTAAGCGGGGGCTCCCCCGGCCATGAGCAGTTCTTC.

The chain recombines TRBV4-2 with TRBJ1-4; the D gene is possibly TRBD1 (5 bases). Germline V lookup: CDR1 LGHNA, CDR2 YNFKEQ. The CDR3 contains 16 residues. Trimming took 7 bases from V and 8 from J, leaving 23 bases between them. CDR3 sequence: CASTEGFLGAGEKLFF. The CDR3, as DNA: TGTGCCAGCACCGAGGGGTTTTTAGGGGCCGGGGAAAAACTGTTTTTT.